Listed below are T cell receptor beta chains from one sample, sequenced in a study of blood T cell repertoires in COVID-19. Data came from immunoSEQ multiplex PCR; TCRdb stores just in-frame clones and leaves some out. Here the sample spans about 340,000 clones, around 80% being singletons. Material: peripheral blood. The receptor source for this set is a man aged 25-45 years with active or convalescent COVID-19. The CDR3 runs from the conserved cysteine through the conserved F or W. D genes are given only for firm matches. A clone size is listed for some rows: how often the clone was seen (once, few, many), or a class if it is expanded.

d_call j_call v_call clone_size cdr3_aa cdr3_nt
- TRBJ1-3 TRBV5-1 - CASSLESGYGNTIYF TGCGCCAGCAGCTTGGAATCAGGGTATGGAAACACCATATATTTT
- TRBJ2-3 TRBV5-1 - CASSLVDLTDTQYF TGCGCCAGCAGCTTGGTGGACTTGACAGATACGCAGTATTTT
- TRBJ2-1 TRBV7-2 - CASSLGSGGSYNEQFF TGTGCCAGCAGCTTAGGTAGCGGAGGCTCCTACAATGAGCAGTTCTTC
TRBD2 TRBJ2-7 TRBV19 once CASSTSAGGVYEQYF TGTGCCAGTAGTACATCGGCGGGAGGGGTATACGAGCAGTACTTC
- TRBJ1-2 TRBV12-3/TRBV12-4 - CASSLQGIYGYTF TGTGCCAGCAGCTTACAGGGAATCTATGGCTACACCTTC
- TRBJ1-2 TRBV2 - CASTAALGDYGYTF TGTGCCAGCACCGCGGCCCTCGGAGACTATGGCTACACCTTC
TRBD1 TRBJ1-2 TRBV19 - CASSIDPGTGYESGYTF TGTGCCAGTAGTATAGACCCCGGGACAGGGTACGAGAGCGGCTACACCTTC
- TRBJ2-1 TRBV5-4 - CASSLIAAYNEQFF TGTGCCAGCAGCTTGATAGCTGCTTACAATGAGCAGTTCTTC
- TRBJ1-4 TRBV27 once CASSFAGSPTNEKLFF TGTGCCAGCAGTTTCGCAGGGTCTCCAACTAATGAAAAACTGTTTTTT
- TRBJ1-2 TRBV6-6 few CASSYEAIPNYGYTF TGTGCCAGCAGTTACGAAGCAATCCCTAACTATGGCTACACCTTC
- TRBJ1-4 TRBV3-1/TRBV3-2 - CASSPPGGAVNEKLFF TGTGCCAGCAGCCCCCCCGGGGGGGCTGTTAATGAAAAACTGTTTTTT
- TRBJ1-5 TRBV28 few CATGGASNQPQHF TGTGCGACCGGGGGGGCGAGCAATCAGCCCCAGCATTTT
TRBD1 TRBJ2-7 TRBV28 - CASSFPLDRPWEQYF TGTGCCAGCAGTTTTCCTCTGGACAGGCCTTGGGAGCAGTACTTC
- TRBJ1-4 TRBV29-1 - CSVERGTNEKLFF TGCAGCGTTGAAAGGGGGACTAATGAAAAACTGTTTTTT
- TRBJ1-1 TRBV18 - CASFSKGGDTEAFF TGTGCCAGCTTTTCAAAGGGGGGGGACACTGAAGCTTTCTTT
TRBD2 TRBJ2-2 TRBV28 - CASRRTSGRGGSTGELFF TGTGCCAGCAGAAGGACTAGCGGGAGGGGAGGCTCTACCGGGGAGCTGTTTTTT
- TRBJ2-1 TRBV19 - CASSIAEGSYNEQFF TGTGCCAGTAGTATAGCGGAGGGGTCCTACAATGAGCAGTTCTTC
- TRBJ1-1 TRBV6-1 - CASSEASHSEAFF TGTGCCAGCAGTGAAGCTAGCCACTCTGAAGCTTTCTTT
- TRBJ1-2 TRBV5-1 - CASSLGSDGYTF TGCGCCAGCAGCCTGGGGTCGGATGGCTACACCTTC
- TRBJ1-4 TRBV12-3/TRBV12-4 - CASSTGWEKLFF TGTGCCAGCAGTACAGGGTGGGAAAAACTGTTTTTT
TRBD1 TRBJ1-5 TRBV27 - CASSSDRGMEPQHF TGTGCCAGCAGTTCAGACAGGGGGATGGAGCCCCAGCATTTT
TRBD1 TRBJ2-7 TRBV11-3 - CASSSPRDSLSYEQYF TGTGCCAGCAGCTCCCCACGGGACAGTTTATCCTACGAGCAGTACTTC
- TRBJ2-2 TRBV4-2 - CASSQAHRVTGELFF TGTGCCAGCAGCCAAGCCCACAGGGTAACCGGGGAGCTGTTTTTT
TRBD2 TRBJ2-1 TRBV4-3 - CASSHPGGGINNEQFF TGCGCCAGCAGCCACCCTGGGGGGGGGATTAATAATGAGCAGTTCTTC
TRBD2 TRBJ2-1 TRBV30 - CAWSRLAGYEQFF TGTGCCTGGAGTAGGCTAGCGGGATATGAGCAGTTCTTC
TRBD1 TRBJ1-2 TRBV18 - CASSDNRGLGDGYTF TGTGCCAGCTCAGATAACAGGGGGCTAGGAGATGGCTACACCTTC
- TRBJ1-2 TRBV5-6 - CASSVLRGIHYGYTF TGTGCCAGCAGCGTCCTTCGGGGGATTCACTATGGCTACACCTTC
- TRBJ2-2 TRBV5-1 - CASSPSGNTGELFF TGCGCCAGCAGCCCTTCCGGGAACACCGGGGAGCTGTTTTTT
TRBD2 TRBJ2-5 TRBV6-5 - CASSRGLAGSETQYF TGTGCCAGCAGCCGCGGACTAGCGGGGTCGGAGACCCAGTACTTC
- TRBJ2-2 TRBV9 - CASSSEWRNTGELFF TGTGCCAGCAGCTCCGAGTGGAGGAACACCGGGGAGCTGTTTTTT
TRBD2 TRBJ2-7 TRBV7-9 - CASSPNPTSADSYEQYF TGTGCCAGCAGCCCAAACCCGACTAGCGCGGATTCCTACGAGCAGTACTTC
TRBD1 TRBJ1-2 TRBV19 - CASSSTGVDRGYTF TGTGCCAGTAGTAGCACAGGGGTGGATCGTGGCTACACCTTC
TRBD2 TRBJ2-3 TRBV6-1 - CASSELVAGRSQYF TGTGCCAGCAGTGAACTGGTAGCGGGAAGATCGCAGTATTTT
TRBD1 TRBJ2-1 TRBV2 - CASSSDRENNEQFF TGTGCCAGCAGCTCGGACAGGGAGAACAATGAGCAGTTCTTC
- TRBJ1-1 TRBV5-6 - CASSPPRKATEAFF TGTGCCAGCAGCCCCCCTAGGAAGGCAACTGAAGCTTTCTTT
TRBD1 TRBJ2-5 TRBV4-1 - CASSNRDRGLQETQYF TGCGCCAGCAGCAACCGGGACAGGGGGCTCCAAGAGACCCAGTACTTC
TRBD1 TRBJ1-1 TRBV7-9 - CASSPQQGADTEAFF TGTGCCAGCAGCCCCCAACAGGGGGCGGACACTGAAGCTTTCTTT